Shown below are 21 T cell receptor beta chains from a single sample sequenced in a study of T cells after yellow fever vaccination. TCRdb reprocessed the 5' RACE reads via MiXCR and lists one record per CDR3 protein. In the table there are some 600,000 distinct CDR3 sequences, around 17% of which are singletons. Sequenced here: PBMCs, sampled 5 days after the first yellow fever vaccination. Receptors were obtained from a young man who received the YFV17D yellow fever vaccine.

This clonotype was observed a handful of times. CDR3 region: CASSPRTRLAVPLDTQYF. Here the CDR3 DNA reads TGCGCCAGCAGCCCCCGCACCCGGCTAGCGGTACCACTAGATACGCAGTATTTT. The V and J genes are TRBV4-3 and TRBJ2-3, with 7 bases lining up with TRBD2. V trimming: 4 bases; J trimming: 5 bases; junction bases outside the gene matches: 18. Germline values: CDR1 LGHNA, CDR2 YSLEER. This CDR3 has 18 residues.

This clonotype was seen only once. The rearrangement joins TRBV6-2 or TRBV6-3 to TRBJ2-1; D is ambiguous. CDR3 length: 12 amino acids. CDR1 and CDR2 from the germline V gene are MNHEY and SVGEGT. V was cut by 0 bases and J by 8 bases, with 5 bases left in between. Written as DNA, the CDR3 is TGTGCCAGCAGTTACTCTCTACATGAGCAGTTCTTC. As protein: CASSYSLHEQFF.

This clonotype has a handful of counts. The chain is built from TRBV4-2 and TRBJ2-3, with TRBD2 matching 9 bases. The CDR3 spans 14 residues. Germline lookup yields CDR1 LGHNA and CDR2 YNFKEQ. V trimming: 5 bases; J trimming: 2 bases; junction bases outside the gene matches: 2. The CDR3 loop is CASSSSGDTDTQYF. In nucleotides, the CDR3 is TGTGCCAGCAGCTCTAGCGGGGACACAGATACGCAGTATTTT.

The chain is built from TRBV5-1 and TRBJ2-5, with 12 bases matching TRBD2. J gave up 5 bases and V 7 bases, and 9 bases lay outside the gene matches. The germline V gene encodes CDR1 SGHRS and CDR2 YFSETQ. This CDR3 spans 15 amino acids. CDR3 sequence: CASYPTSGGVETQYF. Here the CDR3 DNA reads TGCGCCAGCTACCCGACTAGCGGGGGTGTTGAGACCCAGTACTTC.

This clonotype was detected many times. This sequence joins TRBV5-1 and TRBJ1-1, with 7 positions matching TRBD1. Germline V gene lookup returns CDR1 SGHRS and CDR2 YFSETQ. Germline trimming cut 3 bases from V and 2 bases from J; bases unmatched to any gene: 7. The CDR3 consists of 15 residues. The CDR3 DNA is TGCGCCAGCAGCTCGTTCCAGGGGGTTAACACTGAAGCTTTCTTT. Translated, it gives CASSSFQGVNTEAFF. The variable domain in full, completed from reference TRBV5-1 and TRBJ1-1, reads KAGVTQTPRYLIKTRGQQVTLSCSPISGHRSVSWYQQTPGQGLQFLFEYFSETQRNKGNFPGRFSGRQFSNSRSEMNVSTLELGDSALYLCASSSFQGVNTEAFFGQGTRLTVV.

This clonotype turned up a few times. V usage is TRBV6-2 or TRBV6-3 and J usage is TRBJ1-1, with TRBD1 as a possible D gene (6 bases). This CDR3 contains 16 residues. Trimming left V 5 bases short and J 3 bases short, with 19 bases between. Germline values: CDR1 MNHEY, CDR2 SVGEGT. The CDR3 bases are TGTGCCAGCAGTCCCCCTACAGGGAGGGGGGACACTGAAGCTTTCTTT. As protein: CASSPPTGRGDTEAFF.

Worth noting for this clonotype: This sequence may be a read error, since a much larger clone differs from it by one base. V and J are TRBV4-3 and TRBJ2-2; tentatively, D is TRBD1 or TRBD2 (5 bases each). The CDR3 extends over 13 amino acids. Germline V lookup: CDR1 LGHNA, CDR2 YSLEER. CDR3 sequence: CASSRTGSGEPFF. For the CDR3, the DNA is TGCGCCAGCAGCCGCACAGGTTCCGGGGAGCCGTTTTTT.

This clonotype was picked up a small number of times. The chain is built from TRBV2 and TRBJ1-5; 9 bases map to TRBD1. There are 17 residues in the CDR3. Germline V gene lookup returns CDR1 SNHLY and CDR2 FYNNEI. The ends lost 7 bases at V and 0 bases at J; junction bases unmatched: 10. In nucleotides, the CDR3 is TGTGCCAGCACCGAGGGGACAGGGTACTATAGCAATCAGCCCCAGCATTTT. It yields the protein CASTEGTGYYSNQPQHF.

This clonotype was picked up a small number of times. This chain joins TRBV5-4 and TRBJ2-1, with D possibly matching TRBD1 (6 bases). V was cut by 4 bases and J by 8 bases, with 16 bases left in between. The CDR3 runs 14 residues. Germline V gene lookup returns CDR1 SGHNT and CDR2 YYREEE (reference sequence). The CDR3 DNA reads TGTGCCAGCAGCCCGCCCGAGGGGGTGGATGAGCAGTTCTTC. Its protein product is CASSPPEGVDEQFF.

This clonotype was found a few times. This sequence joins TRBV11-3 and TRBJ1-1; 7 positions match TRBD1. Germline V gene lookup returns CDR1 SGHNT and CDR2 YENEEA. Trimming cost V 4 bases and J 3 bases; bases outside gene matches: 8. CDR3 length: 15 residues. DNA of the CDR3: TGTGCCAGCAGCTCAAACAGGGGTTCTGACACTGAAGCTTTCTTT. It specifies CASSSNRGSDTEAFF.

This clonotype appeared many times. The chain has TRBV4-1 and TRBJ1-5; a possible D gene is TRBD1 (5 bases). Looked up from germline, CDR1 is MGHRA and CDR2 is YSYEKL. V was trimmed by 5 bases and J by 3 bases, leaving 14 bases between them. The CDR3 extends over 15 amino acids. The CDR3 DNA follows: TGCGCCAGCAGCGCTCCCGGGGGGGTCAATCAGCCCCAGCATTTT. This codes for CASSAPGGVNQPQHF.

A few counts support this clonotype. The CDR3 protein is CATTKSLNEKLFF. DNA for the CDR3: TGTGCCACCACCAAATCTCTTAATGAAAAACTGTTTTTT. This chain links TRBV15 with TRBJ1-4; D uncertain. The CDR3 totals 13 residues. V lost 7 bases to trimming and J lost 4 bases, with 10 bases between them. Germline V gene data show CDR1 as LNHNV and CDR2 as YYDKDF (reference sequence).

The J gene is TRBJ1-6, the V gene TRBV5-4; tentative D call: TRBD1 (5 bases). The germline V gene has CDR1 SGHNT and CDR2 YYREEE (reference sequence). V was cut by 1 base and J by 8 bases, with 10 bases left in between. The CDR3 loop spans 14 amino acids. This chain's CDR3 is CASSLQGWDSPLHF. As DNA, the CDR3 is TGTGCCAGCAGCTTGCAGGGATGGGATTCACCCCTCCACTTT.

The chain couples TRBV20-1 to TRBJ2-5; TRBD2 matches at 8 bases. Germline-derived CDR1 and CDR2 are DFQATT and SNEGSKA (reference sequence). V dropped 0 bases and J dropped 6; count of bases not matched to a gene: 6. This CDR3 is 14 amino acids long. The CDR3 region has the DNA TGCAGTGCTAGAGACCCCGGGGGGGACCAGACCCAGTACTTC. Its protein is CSARDPGGDQTQYF.

The V gene is TRBV7-9, the J gene TRBJ1-5; 7 bases map to TRBD1. The germline V gene has CDR1 SEHNR and CDR2 FQNEAQ (reference sequence). V shed 2 bases, J shed 4 bases, and the junction held 5 bases outside the gene matches. CDR3 length equals 15 residues. The CDR3 coding sequence is TGTGCCAGCAGCTTATCGGGGACAGCAAATCAGCCCCAGCATTTT. Translating gives CASSLSGTANQPQHF.

The genes are TRBV29-1 and TRBJ1-5, with no clear D. The CDR3 consists of 14 residues. Germline loops: CDR1 SQVTM, CDR2 ANQGSEA. The germline V and J ends were trimmed by 5 bases and 5 bases, with 16 bases remaining between them. CDR3 sequence: CSVQVGGSHQPQHF. In nucleotides, the CDR3 is TGCAGCGTTCAAGTCGGAGGATCCCATCAGCCCCAGCATTTT.

V gene TRBV11-2 combines with J gene TRBJ2-7; a weak D match, TRBD1 (6 bases). The CDR3 extends over 15 amino acids. Trimming removed 6 bases at V and 3 bases at J, with 18 bases between. The germline V gene encodes CDR1 SGHAT and CDR2 FQNNGV. The CDR3 sequence: CASRGPGHTIYEQYF. CDR3 sequence (DNA): TGTGCCAGCAGGGGCCCGGGACACACTATCTACGAGCAGTACTTC.

This clonotype was detected only a few times. V is TRBV14 and J is TRBJ2-1; D gene ambiguous. This CDR3 is 13 amino acids long. V lost 1 base and J lost 7, with 8 bases in between. Germline V CDR1 and CDR2: SGHDN, FVKESK. The CDR3 reads CASSQVTANEQFF. Here the CDR3 DNA reads TGTGCCAGCAGCCAAGTGACCGCGAATGAGCAGTTCTTC.

The rearrangement uses TRBV29-1 and TRBJ2-1; TRBD1 aligns across 9 bases. Germline loops: CDR1 SQVTM, CDR2 ANQGSEA. The trim removed 7 bases at V and 9 bases at J, leaving 7 bases unmatched. There are 12 residues in the CDR3. The CDR3 DNA follows: TGCAGCGAACAGGGGGCGAATGGTGAGCAGTTCTTC. Protein: CSEQGANGEQFF.

For the CDR3, the DNA is TGTGCCAGCAGCTTTAATCTAGCGGGGGACGCCTACGAGCAGTACGTC. Translated, it gives CASSFNLAGDAYEQYV. The chain employs TRBV7-2 and TRBJ2-7; TRBD2 agrees at 10 bases. The CDR3 runs to 16 residues. Losses at the gene ends were 3 bases for V and 2 bases for J; bases not matched to a gene: 7. CDR1 is SGHTA and CDR2 is FQGNSA in the germline V gene.

The sample holds one count of this clonotype. The chain combines TRBV12-3 or TRBV12-4 with TRBJ2-7; 8 positions match TRBD2. V gave up 3 bases and J gave up 0 bases; unmatched junction bases: 1. The CDR3 totals 14 residues. In nucleotides, the CDR3 is TGTGCCAGCAGTTTCGGGGGGGCCTCCTACGAGCAGTACTTC. It specifies CASSFGGASYEQYF.